These 3 T cell receptor beta chains were all obtained from the same sample, sequenced in a study of vaccination and CD4 T cells after COVID-19. The treatment is: 10-day PBMC culture with coronavirus spike peptide pools or control peptides (ViraFEST assay). The unexposed donor gave CD4+ T cells before the COVID-19 pandemic (2011-2018). Their antigens are not known. Once obtained from cultured CD4+ T cells, the DNA was sequenced using the Oncomine TCR Beta short-read assay. TCRdb redid the calling of the PCR reads with MiXCR, one entry per CDR3 protein. The table has several thousand distinct CDR3 sequences, 20% to 25% seen once. Sequenced sample: CD4+ T cells from blood, cultured in vitro. Every receptor here comes from a human donor in good health.

This rearrangement joins TRBV20-1 to TRBJ2-7; 8 bases align to TRBD2. CDR3 length: 15 residues. CDR1 and CDR2 from the germline V gene are DFQATT and SNEGSKA (reference sequence). V trimming: 0 bases; J trimming: 3 bases; junction bases outside the gene matches: 7. The CDR3 loop is CSARDPGGLGYEQYF. In DNA, the CDR3 is TGCAGTGCTAGAGATCCGGGGGGGTTAGGCTACGAGCAGTACTTC.

The V and J genes are TRBV10-3 and TRBJ2-3; no clear D gene. Germline CDR1 and CDR2: ENHRY and SYGVKD. This CDR3 region has 14 residues. The V and J ends lost 6 bases and 2 bases respectively, with 12 bases between them. The DNA for the CDR3 is TGTGCCATCAGGGGCAGAGGTGACACAGATACGCAGTATTTT. It is translated as CAIRGRGDTDTQYF.

The gene calls are TRBV7-8 and TRBJ2-2; D unresolved. From germline, CDR1 is SGHVS and CDR2 FQNEAQ. The CDR3 sequence is 13 residues long. Between the trimmed V and J ends, which lost 1 base and 3 bases, there was a span of 3 bases. CDR3 protein: CASSLVDTGELFF. CDR3 nucleotide sequence: TGTGCCAGCAGCTTAGTAGACACCGGGGAGCTGTTTTTT.